A single sample gave rise to the 7 T cell receptor beta chains below, sequenced in a study of T cell repertoires in cytomegalovirus infection. TCRdb reprocessed the reads with MiXCR, giving one entry per CDR3 protein. This sample has 150,000 to 200,000 distinct CDR3 sequences, with 13% to 15% found just once. The material sequenced was PBMCs. These receptors were obtained from a human donor in good health (CMV status not recorded). Some clones in this sample may be carry-over from other donors' samples.

Ten or more counts support this clonotype. In nucleotides, the CDR3 is TGTGCCAGCAGCATTAGCGGGGGGCCCTACAATGAGCAGTTCTTC. Translating it yields CASSISGGPYNEQFF. V gene TRBV7-3 combines with J gene TRBJ2-1; 10 bases fit TRBD2. Per the germline V gene, CDR1 is SGHTA and CDR2 is FQGTGA. The J segment lost 2 bases and the V segment lost 5 bases, leaving 3 bases of the junction unmatched. The CDR3 loop spans 15 amino acids.

V gene TRBV29-1 combines with J gene TRBJ2-3; 10 bases fit TRBD2. The V segment lost 6 bases and the J segment 1 base; nucleotides outside the gene matches: 4. CDR3 size: 14 residues. CDR1 and CDR2 from the germline V gene are SQVTM and ANQGSEA. The CDR3 reads CSVSGGAGTDTQYF. The CDR3 DNA sequence: TGCAGCGTGAGCGGGGGGGCCGGCACAGATACGCAGTATTTT.

The V gene is TRBV29-1, the J gene TRBJ2-2; D not certain. Trimming cost V 6 bases and J 6 bases, with 5 bases left between them. The CDR3 consists of 10 residues. Germline CDR1 SQVTM, CDR2 ANQGSEA. CDR3 protein: CSVMAGELFF. CDR3 nucleotides: TGCAGCGTGATGGCCGGGGAGCTGTTTTTT.

This clonotype was counted only a few times. V is TRBV12-5 and J is TRBJ2-7; D tentatively reads TRBD1 or TRBD2 (5 bases each). The CDR3 is made up of 14 amino acids. Germline V gene lookup returns CDR1 LGHNT and CDR2 FRNRAP. The ends were cut back, 1 base at V and 1 base at J, with 8 bases in the middle. CDR3 amino acids: CASGLGDGSYEQYF. The CDR3 DNA sequence: TGTGCTAGTGGTTTGGGGGACGGATCCTACGAGCAGTACTTC.

This clonotype came up a few times. The chain employs TRBV5-6 and TRBJ2-1, with 8 bases that match TRBD2. The trim removed 0 bases at V and 3 bases at J, leaving 11 bases unmatched. Per germline, CDR1 SGHDT and CDR2 YYEEEE. The CDR3 runs 18 residues. CDR3 residues: CASSLEGKRGTLYNEQFF. The DNA for the CDR3 is TGTGCCAGCAGCTTGGAAGGGAAGCGGGGGACTCTCTACAATGAGCAGTTCTTC.

This clonotype was recorded many times. This chain connects TRBV7-6 to TRBJ2-7; 8 bases line up with TRBD1. This CDR3 region has 14 residues. After removal of 5 bases from V and 4 bases from J, the junction contained 7 bases not matched to a gene. Per the germline V gene, CDR1 is SGHVS and CDR2 is FNYEAQ. Written as DNA, the CDR3 is TGTGCCAGCAGCAGAGACAGGGGAGGATACGAGCAGTACTTC. Its protein is CASSRDRGGYEQYF.

The rearrangement uses TRBV20-1 and TRBJ2-3; no clear D. Per germline, CDR1 DFQATT and CDR2 SNEGSKA (reference sequence). This CDR3 comprises 15 residues. Trimming removed 0 bases at V and 5 bases at J, with 15 bases between. In DNA, the CDR3 is TGCAGTGCTAGAGATTCTTGGACGATTGGAGATACGCAGTATTTT. It encodes CSARDSWTIGDTQYF.